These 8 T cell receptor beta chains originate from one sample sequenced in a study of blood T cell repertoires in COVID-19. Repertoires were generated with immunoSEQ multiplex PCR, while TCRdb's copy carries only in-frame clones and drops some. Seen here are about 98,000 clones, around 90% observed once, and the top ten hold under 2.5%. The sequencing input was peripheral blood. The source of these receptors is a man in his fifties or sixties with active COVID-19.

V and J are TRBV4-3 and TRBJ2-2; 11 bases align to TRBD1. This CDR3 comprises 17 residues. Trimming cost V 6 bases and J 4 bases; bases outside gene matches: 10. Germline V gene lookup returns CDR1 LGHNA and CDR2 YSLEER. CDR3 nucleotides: TGCGCCAGCAGGTCCGGGACAGGGGGTTCCGGCACCGGGGAGCTGTTTTTT. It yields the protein CASRSGTGGSGTGELFF.

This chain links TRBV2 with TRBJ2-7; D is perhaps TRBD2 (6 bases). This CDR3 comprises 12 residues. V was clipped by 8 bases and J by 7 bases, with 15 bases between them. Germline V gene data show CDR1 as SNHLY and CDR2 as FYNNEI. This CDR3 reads CASRSRRGEQYF. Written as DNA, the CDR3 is TGTGCCAGCCGAAGCCGGAGGGGAGAGCAGTACTTC. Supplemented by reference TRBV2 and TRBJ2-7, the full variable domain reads EPEVTQTPSHQVTQMGQEVILRCVPISNHLYFYWYRQILGQKVEFLVSFYNNEISEKSEIFDDQFSVERPDGSNFTLKIRSTKLEDSAMYFCASRSRRGEQYFGPGTRLTVT.

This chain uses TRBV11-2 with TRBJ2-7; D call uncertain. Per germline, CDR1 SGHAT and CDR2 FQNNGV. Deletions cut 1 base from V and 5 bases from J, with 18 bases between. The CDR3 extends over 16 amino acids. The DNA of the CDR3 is TGTGCCAGCAGCTTAGGTACGGGTAAGAATGACCACGAGCAGTACTTC. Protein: CASSLGTGKNDHEQYF.

CDR3 nucleotides: TGTGCCAGTAGTGGTTGGGCTGATAGACGAGGGGAGCTGTTTTTT. Amino acids: CASSGWADRRGELFF. The chain has TRBV19 and TRBJ2-2, with no clear D. Looked up from germline, CDR1 is LNHDA and CDR2 is SQIVND (reference sequence). V was trimmed by 5 bases and J by 8 bases, leaving 18 bases between them. This CDR3 contains 15 residues.

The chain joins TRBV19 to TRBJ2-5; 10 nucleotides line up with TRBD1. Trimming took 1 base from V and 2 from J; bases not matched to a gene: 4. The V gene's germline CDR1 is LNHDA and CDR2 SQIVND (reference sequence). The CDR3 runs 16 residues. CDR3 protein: CASSIVSGQGQETQYF. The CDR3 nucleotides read TGTGCCAGTAGTATAGTCTCGGGACAGGGGCAAGAGACCCAGTACTTC.

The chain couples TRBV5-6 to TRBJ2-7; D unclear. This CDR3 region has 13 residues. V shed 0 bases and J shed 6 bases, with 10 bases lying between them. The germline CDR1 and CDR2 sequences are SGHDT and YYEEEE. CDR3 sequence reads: CASSLASWSEQYF. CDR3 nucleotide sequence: TGTGCCAGCAGCTTGGCCTCTTGGAGCGAGCAGTACTTC. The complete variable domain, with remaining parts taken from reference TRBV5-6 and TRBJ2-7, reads DAGVTQSPTHLIKTRGQQVTLRCSPKSGHDTVSWYQQALGQGPQFIFQYYEEEERQRGNFPDRFSGHQFPNYSSELNVNALLLGDSALYLCASSLASWSEQYFGPGTRLTVT.

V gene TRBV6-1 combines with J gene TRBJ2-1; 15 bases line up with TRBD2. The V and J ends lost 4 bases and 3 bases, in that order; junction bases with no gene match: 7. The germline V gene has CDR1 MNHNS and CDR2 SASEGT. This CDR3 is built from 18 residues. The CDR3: CASSARTSGGAGYNEQFF. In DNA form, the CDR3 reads TGTGCCAGCAGTGCAAGGACTAGCGGGGGGGCGGGCTACAATGAGCAGTTCTTC.

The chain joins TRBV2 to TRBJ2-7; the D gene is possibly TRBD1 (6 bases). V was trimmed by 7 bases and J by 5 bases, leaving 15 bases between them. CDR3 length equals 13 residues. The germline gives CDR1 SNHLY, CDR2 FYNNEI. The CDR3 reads CASNYRDGNEQYF. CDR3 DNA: TGTGCCAGCAATTACAGGGATGGAAACGAGCAGTACTTC. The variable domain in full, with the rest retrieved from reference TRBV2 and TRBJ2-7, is EPEVTQTPSHQVTQMGQEVILRCVPISNHLYFYWYRQILGQKVEFLVSFYNNEISEKSEIFDDQFSVERPDGSNFTLKIRSTKLEDSAMYFCASNYRDGNEQYFGPGTRLTVT.